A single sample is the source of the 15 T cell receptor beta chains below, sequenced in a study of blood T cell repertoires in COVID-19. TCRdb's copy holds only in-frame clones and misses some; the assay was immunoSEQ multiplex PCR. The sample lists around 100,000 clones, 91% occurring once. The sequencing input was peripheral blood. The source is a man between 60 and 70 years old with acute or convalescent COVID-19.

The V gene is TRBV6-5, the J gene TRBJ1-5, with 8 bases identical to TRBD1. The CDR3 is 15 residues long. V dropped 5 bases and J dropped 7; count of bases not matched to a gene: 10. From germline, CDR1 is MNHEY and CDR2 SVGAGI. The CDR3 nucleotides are TGTGCCAGCAGTAGGACAGGGAGAGAAGGGCAGCCCCAGCATTTT. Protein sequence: CASSRTGREGQPQHF.

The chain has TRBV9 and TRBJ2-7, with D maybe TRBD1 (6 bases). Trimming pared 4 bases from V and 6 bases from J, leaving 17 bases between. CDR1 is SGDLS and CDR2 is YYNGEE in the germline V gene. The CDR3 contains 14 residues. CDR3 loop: CASSSQDSVFEQYF. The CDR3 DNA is TGTGCCAGCAGCTCTCAGGACAGCGTGTTCGAGCAGTACTTC.

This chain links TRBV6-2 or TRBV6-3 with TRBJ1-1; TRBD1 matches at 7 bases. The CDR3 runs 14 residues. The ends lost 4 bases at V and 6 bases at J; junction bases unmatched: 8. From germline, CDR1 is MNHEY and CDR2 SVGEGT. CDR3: CASSFRDRVAEAFF. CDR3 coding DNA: TGTGCCAGCAGTTTCCGCGACAGGGTGGCTGAAGCTTTCTTT.

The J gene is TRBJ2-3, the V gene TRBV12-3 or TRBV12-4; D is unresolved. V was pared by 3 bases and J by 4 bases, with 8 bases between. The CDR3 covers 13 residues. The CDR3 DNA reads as TGTGCCAGCAGTTTTTCCGTTCCAGATACGCAGTATTTT. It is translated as CASSFSVPDTQYF.

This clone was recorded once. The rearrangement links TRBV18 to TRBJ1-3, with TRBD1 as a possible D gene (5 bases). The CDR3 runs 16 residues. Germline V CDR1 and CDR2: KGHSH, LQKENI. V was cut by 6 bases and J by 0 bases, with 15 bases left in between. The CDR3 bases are TGTGCCAGCTCGAGTAACCCCAGGGCCTCTGGAAACACCATATATTTT. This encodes CASSSNPRASGNTIYF.

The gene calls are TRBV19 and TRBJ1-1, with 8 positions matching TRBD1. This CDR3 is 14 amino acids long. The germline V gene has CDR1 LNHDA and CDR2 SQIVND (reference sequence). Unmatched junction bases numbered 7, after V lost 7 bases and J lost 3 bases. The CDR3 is CASIQGVGDTEAFF. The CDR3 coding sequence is TGTGCCAGTATACAGGGGGTAGGGGACACTGAAGCTTTCTTT.

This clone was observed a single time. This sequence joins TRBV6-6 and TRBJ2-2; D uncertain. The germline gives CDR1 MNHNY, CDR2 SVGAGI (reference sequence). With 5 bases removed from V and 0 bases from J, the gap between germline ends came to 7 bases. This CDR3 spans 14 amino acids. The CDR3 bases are TGTGCCAGCAGTCCCACATCGAACACCGGGGAGCTGTTTTTT. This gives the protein CASSPTSNTGELFF.

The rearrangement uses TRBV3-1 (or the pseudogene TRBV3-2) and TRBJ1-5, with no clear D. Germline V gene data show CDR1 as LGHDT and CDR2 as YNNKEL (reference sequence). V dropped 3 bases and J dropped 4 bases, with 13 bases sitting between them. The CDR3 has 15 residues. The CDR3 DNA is TGTGCCAGCAGCCAGGGCCTAATCTCTAATCAGCCCCAGCATTTT. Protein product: CASSQGLISNQPQHF.

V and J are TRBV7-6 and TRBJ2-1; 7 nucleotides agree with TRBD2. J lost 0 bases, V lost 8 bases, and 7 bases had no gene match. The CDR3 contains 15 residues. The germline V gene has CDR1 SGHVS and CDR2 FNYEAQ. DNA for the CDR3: TGTGCCAGCCATCCAGGCGGGAGCTCCTACAATGAGCAGTTCTTC. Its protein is CASHPGGSSYNEQFF.

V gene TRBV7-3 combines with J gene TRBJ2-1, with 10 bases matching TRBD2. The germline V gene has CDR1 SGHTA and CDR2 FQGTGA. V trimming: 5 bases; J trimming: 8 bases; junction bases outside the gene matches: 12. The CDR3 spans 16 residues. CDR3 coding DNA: TGTGCCAGCAGCCCCCAAGGGCTAGCGGGAGTCCATGAGCAGTTCTTC. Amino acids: CASSPQGLAGVHEQFF.

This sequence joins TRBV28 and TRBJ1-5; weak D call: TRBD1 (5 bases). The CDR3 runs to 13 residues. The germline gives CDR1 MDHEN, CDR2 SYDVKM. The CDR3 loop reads CGTRVGGNQPQHF. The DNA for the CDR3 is TGTGGAACCAGGGTTGGTGGCAATCAGCCCCAGCATTTT.

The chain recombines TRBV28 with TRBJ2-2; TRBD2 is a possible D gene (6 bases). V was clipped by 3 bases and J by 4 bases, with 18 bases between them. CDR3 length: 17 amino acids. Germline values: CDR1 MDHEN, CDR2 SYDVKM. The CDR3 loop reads CASSFLKPLGGTGELFF. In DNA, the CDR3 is TGTGCCAGCAGTTTCCTAAAACCCCTCGGGGGCACCGGGGAGCTGTTTTTT. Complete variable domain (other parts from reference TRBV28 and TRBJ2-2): DVKVTQSSRYLVKRTGEKVFLECVQDMDHENMFWYRQDPGLGLRLIYFSYDVKMKEKGDIPEGYSVSREKKERFSLILESASTNQTSMYLCASSFLKPLGGTGELFFGEGSRLTVL.

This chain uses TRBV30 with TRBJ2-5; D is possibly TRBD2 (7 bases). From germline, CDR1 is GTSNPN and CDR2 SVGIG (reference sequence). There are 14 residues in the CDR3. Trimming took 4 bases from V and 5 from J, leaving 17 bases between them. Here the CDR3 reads CAWITAGGRETQYF. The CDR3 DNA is TGTGCCTGGATTACCGCCGGGGGGCGGGAGACCCAGTACTTC. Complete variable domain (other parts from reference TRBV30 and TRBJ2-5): SQTIHQWPATLVQPVGSPLSLECTVEGTSNPNLYWYRQAAGRGLQLLFYSVGIGQISSEVPQNLSASRPQDRQFILSSKKLLLSDSGFYLCAWITAGGRETQYFGPGTRLLVL.

The CDR3 loop is CASSLYFGQGNYGYTF. CDR3 in DNA: TGTGCCAGCAGCCTTTACTTTGGACAGGGGAACTATGGCTACACCTTC. The V gene is TRBV7-2, the J gene TRBJ1-2; 9 bases map to TRBD1. In germline, CDR1 is SGHTA, CDR2 FQGNSA. V was clipped by 5 bases and J by 2 bases; unmatched bases: 9. CDR3 length: 16 residues.

Here the CDR3 reads CASSLQGARHEKLFF. The CDR3, as DNA: TGTGCCAGCTCGCTACAGGGGGCGCGTCATGAAAAACTGTTTTTT. The chain joins TRBV18 to TRBJ1-4; 9 bases align to TRBD1. CDR3 length equals 15 residues. J was trimmed by 6 bases and V by 6 bases; bases with no gene match: 8. Germline assignment: CDR1 KGHSH and CDR2 LQKENI.